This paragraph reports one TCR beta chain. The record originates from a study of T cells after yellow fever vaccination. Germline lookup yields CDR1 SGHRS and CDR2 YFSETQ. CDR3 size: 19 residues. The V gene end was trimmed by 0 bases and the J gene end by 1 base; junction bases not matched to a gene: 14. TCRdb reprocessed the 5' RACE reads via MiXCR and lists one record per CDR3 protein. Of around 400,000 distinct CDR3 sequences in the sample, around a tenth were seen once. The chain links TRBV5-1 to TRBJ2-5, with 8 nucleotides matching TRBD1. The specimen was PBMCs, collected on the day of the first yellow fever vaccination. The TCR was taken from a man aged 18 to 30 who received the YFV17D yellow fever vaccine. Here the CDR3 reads CASSLGGTGRSSSQETQYF. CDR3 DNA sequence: TGCGCCAGCAGCTTGGGGGGGACAGGCCGGAGCTCATCCCAAGAGACCCAGTACTTC.